This T cell receptor (beta chain) was sequenced during a study of CD8 T cells in ankylosing spondylitis. On this clonotype: Antigen: not known.

The CDR3 consists of 15 residues. The trim removed 6 bases at V and 0 bases at J, leaving 10 bases unmatched. The germline gives CDR1 DFQATT, CDR2 SNEGSKA (reference sequence). Study-wide results and caveats: What appeared characteristic of ankylosing spondylitis blood was a TCR beta motif of eight or nine highly homologous variants.

TCR beta libraries were made by quantitative 5'-RACE with molecular barcodes. MiXCR was run by TCRdb on the 5' RACE reads, yielding one entry per CDR3 protein. Among some 87,000 distinct CDR3 sequences listed, roughly 27% were seen once. The chain carries TRBV20-1 and TRBJ2-5, with 7 nucleotides matching TRBD2. The sample consisted of blood, either unsorted or a sorted T cell fraction (not recorded which). The receptor was isolated from a male donor with ankylosing spondylitis or in good health (not recorded which). The CDR3 nucleotides are TGCAGTGCGAGTATGGGAGGGCCAAACCAAGAGACCCAGTACTTC. Protein sequence: CSASMGGPNQETQYF.